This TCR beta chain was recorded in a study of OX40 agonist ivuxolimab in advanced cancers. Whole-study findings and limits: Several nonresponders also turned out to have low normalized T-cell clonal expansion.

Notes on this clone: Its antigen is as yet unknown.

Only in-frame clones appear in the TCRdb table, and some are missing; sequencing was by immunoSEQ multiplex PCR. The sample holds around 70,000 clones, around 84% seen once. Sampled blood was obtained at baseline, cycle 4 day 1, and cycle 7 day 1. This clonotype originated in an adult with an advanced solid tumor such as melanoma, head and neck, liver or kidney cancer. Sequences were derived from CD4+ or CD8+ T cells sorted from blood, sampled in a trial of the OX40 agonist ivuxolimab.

CDR3 amino acids: CASTAGTEAFF. CDR3 sequence (DNA): TGTGCCAGCACGGCAGGCACTGAAGCTTTCTTT. V is TRBV6-5 and J is TRBJ1-1, with unresolved D. The CDR3 has 11 amino acids. Germline CDR1 MNHEY, CDR2 SVGAGI. Trimming pared 7 bases from V and 4 bases from J, leaving 7 bases between.